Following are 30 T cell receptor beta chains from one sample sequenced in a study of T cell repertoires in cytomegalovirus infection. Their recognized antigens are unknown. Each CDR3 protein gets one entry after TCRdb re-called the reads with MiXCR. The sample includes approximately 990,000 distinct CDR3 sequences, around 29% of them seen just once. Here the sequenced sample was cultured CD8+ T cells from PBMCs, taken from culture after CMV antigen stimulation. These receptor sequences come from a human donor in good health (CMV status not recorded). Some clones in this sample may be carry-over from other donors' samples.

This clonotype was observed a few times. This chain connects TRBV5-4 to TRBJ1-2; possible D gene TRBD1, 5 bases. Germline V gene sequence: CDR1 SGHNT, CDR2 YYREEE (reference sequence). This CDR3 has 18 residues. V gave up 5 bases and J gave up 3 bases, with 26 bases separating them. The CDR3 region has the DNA TGTGCCAGCAGTCCTGGGGGTCCGGGCGCGGACGAATACTATGGCTACACCTTC. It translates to CASSPGGPGADEYYGYTF. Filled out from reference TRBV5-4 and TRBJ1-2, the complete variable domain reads ETGVTQSPTHLIKTRGQQVTLRCSSQSGHNTVSWYQQALGQGPQFIFQYYREEENGRGNFPPRFSGLQFPNYSSELNVNALELDDSALYLCASSPGGPGADEYYGYTFGSGTRLTVV.

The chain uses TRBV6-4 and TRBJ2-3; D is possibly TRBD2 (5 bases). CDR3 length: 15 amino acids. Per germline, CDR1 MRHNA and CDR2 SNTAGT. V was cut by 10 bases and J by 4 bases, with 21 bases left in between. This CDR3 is CATRSGPYRADTQYF. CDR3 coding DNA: TGTGCCACCAGGAGCGGTCCATATAGGGCAGATACGCAGTATTTT.

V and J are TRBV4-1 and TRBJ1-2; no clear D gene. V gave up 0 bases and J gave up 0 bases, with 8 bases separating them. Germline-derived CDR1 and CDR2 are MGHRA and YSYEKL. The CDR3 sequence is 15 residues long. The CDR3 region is CASSQDGHSNYGYTF. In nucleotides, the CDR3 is TGCGCCAGCAGCCAAGATGGGCACTCTAACTATGGCTACACCTTC.

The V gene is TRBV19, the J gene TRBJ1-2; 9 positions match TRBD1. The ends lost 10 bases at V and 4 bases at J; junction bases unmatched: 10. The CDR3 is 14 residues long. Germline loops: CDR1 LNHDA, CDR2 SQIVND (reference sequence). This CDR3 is CATSVGQGGYGYTF. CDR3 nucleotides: TGTGCCACCTCTGTGGGACAGGGTGGCTATGGCTACACCTTC.

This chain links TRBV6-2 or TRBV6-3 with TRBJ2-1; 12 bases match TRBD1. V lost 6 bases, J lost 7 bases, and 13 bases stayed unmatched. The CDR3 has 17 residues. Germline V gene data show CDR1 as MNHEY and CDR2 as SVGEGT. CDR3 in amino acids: CASSLPVGDRGRNEQFF. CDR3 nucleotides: TGTGCCAGCAGCTTACCGGTTGGGGACAGGGGGCGAAATGAGCAGTTCTTC.

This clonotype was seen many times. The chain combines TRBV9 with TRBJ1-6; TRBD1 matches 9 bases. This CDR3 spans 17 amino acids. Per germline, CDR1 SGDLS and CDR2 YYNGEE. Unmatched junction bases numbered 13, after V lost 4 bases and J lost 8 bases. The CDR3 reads CASSPKPYRDRDSPLHF. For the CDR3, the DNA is TGTGCCAGCAGCCCTAAGCCCTACCGGGACAGGGATTCACCCCTCCACTTT.

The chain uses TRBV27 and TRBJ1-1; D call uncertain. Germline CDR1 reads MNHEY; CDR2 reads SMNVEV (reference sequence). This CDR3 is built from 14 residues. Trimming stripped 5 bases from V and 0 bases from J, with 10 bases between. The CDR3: CASSIAAVNTEAFF. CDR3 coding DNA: TGTGCCAGCAGTATTGCGGCGGTGAACACTGAAGCTTTCTTT.

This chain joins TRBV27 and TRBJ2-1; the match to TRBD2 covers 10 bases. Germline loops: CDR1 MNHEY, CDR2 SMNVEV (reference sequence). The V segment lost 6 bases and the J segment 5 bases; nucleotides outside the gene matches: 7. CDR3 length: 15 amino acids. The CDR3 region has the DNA TGTGCCAGCAGCAAGCGGGGGGGCAAAGACAATGAGCAGTTCTTC. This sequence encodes CASSKRGGKDNEQFF.

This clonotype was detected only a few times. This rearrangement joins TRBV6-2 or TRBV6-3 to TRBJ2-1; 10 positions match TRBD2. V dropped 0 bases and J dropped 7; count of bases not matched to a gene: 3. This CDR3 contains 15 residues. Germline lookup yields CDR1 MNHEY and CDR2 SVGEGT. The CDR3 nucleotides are TGTGCCAGCAGTTACTCTAGCGGGGGGAAGAATGAGCAGTTCTTC. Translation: CASSYSSGGKNEQFF.

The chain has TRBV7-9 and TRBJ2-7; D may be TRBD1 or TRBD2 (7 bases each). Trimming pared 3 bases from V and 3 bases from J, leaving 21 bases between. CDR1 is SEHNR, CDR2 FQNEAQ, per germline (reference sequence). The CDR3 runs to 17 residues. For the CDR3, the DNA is TGTGCCAGCAGCTTGGGGGGGGCCGGGACAGATATCTACGAGCAGTACTTC. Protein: CASSLGGAGTDIYEQYF.

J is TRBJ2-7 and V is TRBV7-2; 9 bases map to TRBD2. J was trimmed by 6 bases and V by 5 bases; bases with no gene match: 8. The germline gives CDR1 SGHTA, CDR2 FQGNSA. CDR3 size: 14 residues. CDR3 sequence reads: CASSPSSGAGEQYF. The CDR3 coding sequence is TGTGCCAGCAGCCCGTCTAGCGGGGCTGGCGAGCAGTACTTC.

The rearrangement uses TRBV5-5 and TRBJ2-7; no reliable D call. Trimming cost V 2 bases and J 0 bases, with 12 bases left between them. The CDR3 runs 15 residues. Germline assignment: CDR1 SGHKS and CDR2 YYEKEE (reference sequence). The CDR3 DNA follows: TGTGCCAGCAGCTTTCGGGTGACCAGCTCCTACGAGCAGTACTTC. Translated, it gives CASSFRVTSSYEQYF.

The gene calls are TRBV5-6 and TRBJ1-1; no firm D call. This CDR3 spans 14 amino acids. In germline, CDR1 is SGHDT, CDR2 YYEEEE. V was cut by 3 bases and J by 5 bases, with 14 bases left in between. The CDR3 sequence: CASSSDRRRTEAFF. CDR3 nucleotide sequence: TGTGCCAGCAGCTCCGACCGCAGAAGGACTGAAGCTTTCTTT. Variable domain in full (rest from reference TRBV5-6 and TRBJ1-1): DAGVTQSPTHLIKTRGQQVTLRCSPKSGHDTVSWYQQALGQGPQFIFQYYEEEERQRGNFPDRFSGHQFPNYSSELNVNALLLGDSALYLCASSSDRRRTEAFFGQGTRLTVV.

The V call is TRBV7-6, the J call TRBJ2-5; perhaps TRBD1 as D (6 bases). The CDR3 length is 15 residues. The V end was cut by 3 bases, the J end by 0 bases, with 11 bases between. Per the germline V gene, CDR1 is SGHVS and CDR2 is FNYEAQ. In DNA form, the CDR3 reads TGTGCCAGCAGCTTCAGGGGCCAGTACCAAGAGACCCAGTACTTC. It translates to CASSFRGQYQETQYF.

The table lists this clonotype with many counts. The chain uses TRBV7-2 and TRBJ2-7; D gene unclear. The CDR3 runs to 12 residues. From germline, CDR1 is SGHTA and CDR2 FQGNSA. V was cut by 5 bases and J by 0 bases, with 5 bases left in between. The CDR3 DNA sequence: TGTGCCAGCAGCATCCTCTCCTACGAGCAGTACTTC. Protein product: CASSILSYEQYF.

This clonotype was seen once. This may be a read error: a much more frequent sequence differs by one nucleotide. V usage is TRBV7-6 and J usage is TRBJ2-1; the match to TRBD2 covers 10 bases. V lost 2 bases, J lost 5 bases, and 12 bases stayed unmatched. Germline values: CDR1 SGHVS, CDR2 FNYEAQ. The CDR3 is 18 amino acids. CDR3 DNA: TGTGCCAGCAGCTTACTAGCGGGGGCGCCGGGGACGAACAATGAGCAGTTCTTC. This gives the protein CASSLLAGAPGTNNEQFF.

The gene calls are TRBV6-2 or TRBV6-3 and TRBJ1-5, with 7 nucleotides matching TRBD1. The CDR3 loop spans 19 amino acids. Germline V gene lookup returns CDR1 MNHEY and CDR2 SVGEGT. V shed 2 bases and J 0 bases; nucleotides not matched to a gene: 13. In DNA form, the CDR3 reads TGTGCCAGCAGTTACGACCGGGACACAGGGGCCTATAGCAATCAGCCCCAGCATTTT. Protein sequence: CASSYDRDTGAYSNQPQHF.

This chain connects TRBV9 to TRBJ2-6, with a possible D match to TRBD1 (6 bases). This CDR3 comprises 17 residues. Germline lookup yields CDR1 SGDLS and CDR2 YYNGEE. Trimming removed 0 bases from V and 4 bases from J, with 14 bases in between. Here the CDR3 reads CASSVATQGDGANVLTF. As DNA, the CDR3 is TGTGCCAGCAGCGTAGCTACACAGGGAGACGGGGCCAACGTCCTGACTTTC.

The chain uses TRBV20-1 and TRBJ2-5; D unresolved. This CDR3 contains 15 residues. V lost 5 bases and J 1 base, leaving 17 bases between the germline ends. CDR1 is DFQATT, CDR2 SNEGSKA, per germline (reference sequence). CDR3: CSALGRTNFQETQYF. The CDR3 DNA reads TGCAGTGCTTTAGGACGGACCAATTTCCAAGAGACCCAGTACTTC.

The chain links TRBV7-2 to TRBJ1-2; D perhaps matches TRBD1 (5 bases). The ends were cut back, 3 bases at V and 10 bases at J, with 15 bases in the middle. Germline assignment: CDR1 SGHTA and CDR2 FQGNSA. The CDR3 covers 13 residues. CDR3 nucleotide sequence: TGTGCCAGCAGCTTTGGGGGGTACAACGACTACACCTTC. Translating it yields CASSFGGYNDYTF.

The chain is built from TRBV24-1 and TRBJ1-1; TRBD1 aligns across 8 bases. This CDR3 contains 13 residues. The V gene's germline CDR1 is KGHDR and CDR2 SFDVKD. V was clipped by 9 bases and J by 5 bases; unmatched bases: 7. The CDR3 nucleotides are TGTGCCACCTCTCGGACAGGGAGGACTGAAGCTTTCTTT. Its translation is CATSRTGRTEAFF.

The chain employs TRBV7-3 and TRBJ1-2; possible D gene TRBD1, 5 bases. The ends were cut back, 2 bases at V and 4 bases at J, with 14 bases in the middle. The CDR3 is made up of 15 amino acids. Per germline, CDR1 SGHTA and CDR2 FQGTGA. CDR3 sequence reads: CASSLDSGQSYGYTF. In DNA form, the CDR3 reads TGTGCCAGCAGCTTAGACTCTGGACAATCCTATGGCTACACCTTC.

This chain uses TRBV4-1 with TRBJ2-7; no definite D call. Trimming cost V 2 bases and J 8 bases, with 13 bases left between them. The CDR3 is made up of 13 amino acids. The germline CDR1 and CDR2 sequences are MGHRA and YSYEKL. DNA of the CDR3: TGCGCCAGCAGCCAATCTGCCTCTATGAAGCAGTACGTC. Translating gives CASSQSASMKQYV.

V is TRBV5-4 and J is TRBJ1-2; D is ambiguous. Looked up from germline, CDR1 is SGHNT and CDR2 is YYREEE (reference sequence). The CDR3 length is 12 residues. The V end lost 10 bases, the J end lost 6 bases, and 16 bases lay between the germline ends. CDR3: CAHSGTPDGYTF. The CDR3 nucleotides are TGTGCCCACTCCGGTACACCTGATGGCTACACCTTC. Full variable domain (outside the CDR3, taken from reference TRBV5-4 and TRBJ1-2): ETGVTQSPTHLIKTRGQQVTLRCSSQSGHNTVSWYQQALGQGPQFIFQYYREEENGRGNFPPRFSGLQFPNYSSELNVNALELDDSALYLCAHSGTPDGYTFGSGTRLTVV.

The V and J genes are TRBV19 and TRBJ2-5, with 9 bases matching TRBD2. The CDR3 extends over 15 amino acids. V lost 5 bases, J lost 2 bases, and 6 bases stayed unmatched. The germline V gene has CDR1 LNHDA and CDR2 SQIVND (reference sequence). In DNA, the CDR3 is TGTGCCAGTAGTCCTCTAGCGGGGCAGCAAGAGACCCAGTACTTC. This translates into CASSPLAGQQETQYF.

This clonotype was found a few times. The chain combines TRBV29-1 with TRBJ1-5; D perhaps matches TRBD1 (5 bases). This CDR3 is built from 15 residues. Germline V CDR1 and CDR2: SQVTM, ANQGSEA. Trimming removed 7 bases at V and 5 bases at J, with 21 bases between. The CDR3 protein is CSALTAGPYYQPQHF. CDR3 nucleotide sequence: TGCAGCGCCCTCACAGCGGGACCGTATTATCAGCCCCAGCATTTT.

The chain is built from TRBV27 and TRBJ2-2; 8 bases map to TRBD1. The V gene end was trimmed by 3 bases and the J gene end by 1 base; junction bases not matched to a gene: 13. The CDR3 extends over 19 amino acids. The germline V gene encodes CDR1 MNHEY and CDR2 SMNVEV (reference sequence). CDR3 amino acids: CASSFYRTGPYLNTGELFF. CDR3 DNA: TGTGCCAGCAGTTTCTACCGGACAGGGCCGTATTTGAACACCGGGGAGCTGTTTTTT.

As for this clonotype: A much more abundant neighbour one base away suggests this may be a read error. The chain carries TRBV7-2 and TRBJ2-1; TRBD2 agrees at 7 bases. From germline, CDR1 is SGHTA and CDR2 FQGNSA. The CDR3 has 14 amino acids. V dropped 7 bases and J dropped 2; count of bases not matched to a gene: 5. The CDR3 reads CASKLASTYNEQFF. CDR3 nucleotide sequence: TGTGCCAGCAAACTAGCGAGTACCTACAATGAGCAGTTCTTC.

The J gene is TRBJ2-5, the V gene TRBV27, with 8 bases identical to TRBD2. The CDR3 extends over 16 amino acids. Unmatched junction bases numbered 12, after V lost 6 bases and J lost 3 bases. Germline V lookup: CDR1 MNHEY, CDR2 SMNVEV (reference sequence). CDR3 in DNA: TGTGCCAGCAGCCCCCTGGATGCGGGGGGAAAAGAGACCCAGTACTTC. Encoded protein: CASSPLDAGGKETQYF.

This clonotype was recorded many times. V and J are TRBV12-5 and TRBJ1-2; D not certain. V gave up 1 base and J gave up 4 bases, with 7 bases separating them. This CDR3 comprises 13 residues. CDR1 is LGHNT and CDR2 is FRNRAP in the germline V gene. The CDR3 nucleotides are TGTGCTAGTGGTTTGGCCGACCCCTATGGCTACACCTTC. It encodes CASGLADPYGYTF. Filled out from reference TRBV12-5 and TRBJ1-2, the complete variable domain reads DARVTQTPRHKVTEMGQEVTMRCQPILGHNTVFWYRQTMMQGLELLAYFRNRAPLDDSGMPKDRFSAEMPDATLATLKIQPSEPRDSAVYFCASGLADPYGYTFGSGTRLTVV.